Sequencing of this T cell receptor (beta chain) was carried out in a study of blood T cell repertoires in COVID-19. Study background: Sites across the United States, Italy and Spain contributed samples from acute and convalescent COVID-19. The analysed material was cDNA or gDNA that came from T cells, B-cell-depleted T cells, or PBMCs.

From germline, CDR1 is DFQATT and CDR2 SNEGSKA (reference sequence). This CDR3 is 13 amino acids long. Trimming shortened V by 3 bases and J by 3 bases, and 11 bases separated the two germline ends. In the authors' workflow: Estimation of nucleated cell counts relied on the amplification of reference gene primers. Assay used: immunoSEQ multiplex PCR; TCRdb lists only in-frame clones, some missing. Clone size and the V and J calls come from that table; the DNA yielded D and trimming. The profile covers some 340,000 clones, with 85% appearing a single time and roughly 3.4% taken by the ten largest. Sequenced sample: peripheral blood. The TCR originated in a woman aged 18-30 years with acute or convalescent COVID-19. The chain uses TRBV20-1 and TRBJ1-1; D gene uncertain. The CDR3, as DNA: TGCAGTGCTAGTGCGGAGTTGGACACTGAAGCTTTCTTT. Amino acid sequence: CSASAELDTEAFF.